Below are 10 T cell receptor beta chains sequenced from a single sample in a study of cytomegalovirus exposure and HLA in healthy donors. A multiplex PCR was run with 60 Vbeta primers and 13 Jbeta primers. Profiling relied on immunoSEQ multiplex PCR, and the TCRdb table lists in-frame clones only, not all of them. The sample has 200,000 or so clones, 78% seen once. Sequencing was done on a sample of PBMCs. The receptor source for this set is a woman aged 30 to 39 in good health and CMV-seropositive.

V and J are TRBV2 and TRBJ2-1; 8 bases align to TRBD2. Germline CDR1 is SNHLY and CDR2 is FYNNEI. V dropped 11 bases and J dropped 14; count of bases not matched to a gene: 5. This CDR3 is built from 9 residues. The CDR3 spells CAGGTSEFF. The CDR3 DNA sequence: TGTGCCGGCGGGACTAGTGAGTTCTTC.

The rearrangement uses TRBV5-4 and TRBJ2-7; D may be TRBD1 (6 bases). Germline-derived CDR1 and CDR2 are SGHNT and YYREEE (reference sequence). The CDR3 contains 14 residues. The V end lost 3 bases, the J end lost 0 bases, and 10 bases lay between the germline ends. The CDR3 DNA reads as TGTGCCAGCAGCTATGAGGGGGACTCCTACGAGCAGTACTTC. The encoded protein is CASSYEGDSYEQYF.

The V call is TRBV5-6, the J call TRBJ2-7; 9 nucleotides match TRBD2. The V gene end was trimmed by 2 bases and the J gene end by 0 bases; junction bases not matched to a gene: 0. Germline V CDR1 and CDR2: SGHDT, YYEEEE. The CDR3 is 14 residues long. As DNA, the CDR3 is TGTGCCAGCAGCTTTAGCGGGAGCTCCTACGAGCAGTACTTC. Protein: CASSFSGSSYEQYF.

This clone showed up just once. The V and J genes are TRBV29-1 and TRBJ1-2, with a tentative D call TRBD1 (6 bases). The CDR3 runs to 12 residues. Germline CDR1 reads SQVTM; CDR2 reads ANQGSEA. V lost 4 bases, J lost 3 bases, and 9 bases lay in between. The CDR3 nucleotides read TGCAGCGTTGTTGGGGGCGACTATGGCTACACCTTC. It yields the protein CSVVGGDYGYTF.

This clone was detected only a few times. The V call is TRBV4-2, the J call TRBJ2-7, with D perhaps TRBD1 (5 bases). Trimming took 0 bases from V and 3 from J, leaving 18 bases between them. The CDR3 extends over 17 amino acids. Per germline, CDR1 LGHNA and CDR2 YNFKEQ. The chain's CDR3 is CASSQEVGAANVYEQYF. In nucleotides, the CDR3 is TGTGCCAGCAGCCAAGAGGTAGGGGCAGCTAACGTCTACGAGCAGTACTTC.

The CDR3 nucleotides read TGTGCCAGCAGCCCTTGGACGGGAAACACCGGGGAGCTGTTTTTT. Translation gives CASSPWTGNTGELFF. This chain uses TRBV7-3 with TRBJ2-2; perhaps TRBD2 as D (5 bases). Germline V CDR1 and CDR2: SGHTA, FQGTGA. Trimming took off 5 bases at V and 2 bases at J, with 12 bases between the two ends. This CDR3 has 15 residues.

This sequence joins TRBV6-5 and TRBJ1-1; no firm D call. Trimming pared 5 bases from V and 0 bases from J, leaving 7 bases between. Germline CDR1 reads MNHEY; CDR2 reads SVGAGI. The CDR3 runs to 13 residues. The CDR3 loop reads CASSKLMNTEAFF. CDR3 nucleotide sequence: TGTGCCAGCAGTAAACTCATGAACACTGAAGCTTTCTTT.

This chain uses TRBV19 with TRBJ1-1; weak D call: TRBD1 (5 bases). CDR1 and CDR2 (germline): LNHDA, SQIVND (reference sequence). Trimming removed 6 bases from V and 1 base from J, with 9 bases in between. This CDR3 has 13 amino acids. The CDR3 DNA is TGTGCCAGTAGCACCGGGGGGAACACTGAAGCTTTCTTT. Amino acids: CASSTGGNTEAFF.

This chain links TRBV2 with TRBJ2-1; TRBD1 might be the D (5 bases). CDR1 SNHLY and CDR2 FYNNEI come from the germline V gene. This CDR3 is built from 15 residues. Trimming shortened V by 4 bases and J by 0 bases, and 10 bases separated the two germline ends. Here the CDR3 DNA reads TGTGCCAGCAGTGGGGGCCAGAGCTCCTACAATGAGCAGTTCTTC. Protein: CASSGGQSSYNEQFF.

Points on this clone: The junction shows a germline mismatch at one end, possibly a read error. CDR3 in amino acids: CSSSFGTASYNEQFF. The CDR3 coding sequence is TGTTCCAGCAGCTTCGGGACAGCATCCTACAATGAGCAGTTCTTC. The gene calls are TRBV7-9 and TRBJ2-1; TRBD1 agrees at 7 bases. The CDR3 loop spans 15 amino acids. The V gene's germline CDR1 is SEHNR and CDR2 FQNEAQ (reference sequence).